This TCR beta chain appears in the sequencing data of a study of CD8 T cells in ankylosing spondylitis. MiXCR, run by TCRdb on the 5' RACE reads, gives a single entry per CDR3 protein. This table holds some 270,000 distinct CDR3 sequences, more than 25% found once. Trimming took 9 bases from V and 3 from J; bases not matched to a gene: 10. This CDR3 contains 14 residues. Germline CDR1 KGHDR, CDR2 SFDVKD. This clonotype turned up a few times. This TCR was sampled from a male donor with ankylosing spondylitis or in good health (not recorded which). The chain carries TRBV24-1 and TRBJ2-7, with TRBD1 matching 7 bases. Sequencing was done on a sample of blood, either unsorted or a sorted T cell fraction (not recorded which). CDR3 sequence (DNA): TGTGCCACCCAGACAGGGTTCGATTTCTACGAGCAGTACTTC. This gives the protein CATQTGFDFYEQYF.